This entry lists 8 T cell receptor beta chains sequenced from one sample in a study of blood T cell repertoires in COVID-19. Using immunoSEQ multiplex PCR, the repertoire was profiled, and TCRdb retains in-frame clones only, with some absent. This sample has 350,000 or so clones, with about 87% found just once. Material for sequencing was peripheral blood. The receptors originated from a woman between 25 and 40 years old with COVID-19, enrolled during active disease.

The CDR3 protein is CASSERISIRQTDTQYF. CDR3 nucleotide sequence: TGTGCCAGCAGTGAACGAATATCTATCCGCCAAACAGATACGCAGTATTTT. The chain recombines TRBV25-1 with TRBJ2-3; no definite D call. Germline V gene data show CDR1 as MGHDK and CDR2 as SYGVNS. Trimming stripped 2 bases from V and 3 bases from J, with 18 bases between. This CDR3 is 17 amino acids long.

This rearrangement joins TRBV7-6 to TRBJ2-7, with TRBD1 as a possible D gene (5 bases). The germline V gene has CDR1 SGHVS and CDR2 FNYEAQ. V was shortened by 0 bases and J by 3 bases, with 6 bases between the two germline ends. This CDR3 is built from 13 residues. The CDR3 DNA is TGTGCCAGCAGCTTAGCCGACAGCTACGAGCAGTACTTC. It codes for CASSLADSYEQYF.

This chain uses TRBV9 with TRBJ2-2; possible D gene TRBD1, 5 bases. Germline CDR1 reads SGDLS; CDR2 reads YYNGEE. This CDR3 region has 16 residues. V lost 0 bases and J 3 bases, leaving 12 bases between the germline ends. CDR3 residues: CASSVEPGLYTGELFF. The CDR3 nucleotides read TGTGCCAGCAGCGTAGAACCAGGGTTGTACACCGGGGAGCTGTTTTTT.

This rearrangement joins TRBV2 to TRBJ1-2; TRBD1 matches at 7 bases. Germline CDR1 and CDR2: SNHLY and FYNNEI. Trimming at V came to 2 bases and at J to 4 bases, leaving 4 bases not matched to a gene. The CDR3 is made up of 14 amino acids. The CDR3 loop is CASSESGGGYGYTF. CDR3 in DNA: TGTGCCAGCAGTGAATCAGGGGGAGGCTATGGCTACACCTTC.

The chain joins TRBV6-2 or TRBV6-3 to TRBJ1-2, with TRBD1 matching 8 bases. Trimming cost V 5 bases and J 5 bases; bases outside gene matches: 7. There are 14 residues in the CDR3. Germline-derived CDR1 and CDR2 are MNHEY and SVGEGT. CDR3 coding DNA: TGTGCCAGCAGTAGCTCAGGGGGCTTGTATGGCTACACCTTC. It specifies CASSSSGGLYGYTF.

V and J are TRBV14 and TRBJ1-1; D possibly corresponds to TRBD1 (5 bases). This CDR3 comprises 13 residues. The V and J ends lost 4 bases and 1 base respectively, with 7 bases between them. Germline CDR1 and CDR2: SGHDN and FVKESK. The chain's CDR3 is CASSPQGNTEAFF. CDR3 DNA: TGTGCCAGCAGCCCGCAGGGGAACACTGAAGCTTTCTTT.

The chain employs TRBV30 and TRBJ2-7, with 10 nucleotides matching TRBD1. Germline trimming cut 3 bases from V and 3 bases from J; bases unmatched to any gene: 8. Germline CDR1 GTSNPN, CDR2 SVGIG (reference sequence). The CDR3 is 15 residues long. CDR3 in DNA: TGTGCCTGGAGGTCAAGGGACAGGGGCTTCTACGAGCAGTACTTC. It codes for CAWRSRDRGFYEQYF.

The sample holds one count of this clone. The genes are TRBV19 and TRBJ1-1; 7 nucleotides agree with TRBD1. The germline gives CDR1 LNHDA, CDR2 SQIVND (reference sequence). This CDR3 region has 13 residues. The ends lost 10 bases at V and 1 base at J; junction bases unmatched: 6. CDR3 DNA: TGTGCCACTGGGACAGTAGGGAACACTGAAGCTTTCTTT. It codes for CATGTVGNTEAFF.